The T cell receptor beta chain under discussion was sequenced for a study of blood T cells in healthy people across ages. It was with a sample-barcoded 5' primer and a J-beta primer mix that a second PCR of about 6 to 12 cycles was run. The study obtained at least 2.5 million CDR3-containing paired-end reads from every sample. TCRdb passed the 5' RACE reads through MiXCR, listing each CDR3 protein once. The sample has roughly 730,000 distinct CDR3 sequences; just over 55% are singletons. In its sample, this clonotype was seen a few times. Its antigen is unidentified. The trim removed 5 bases at V and 2 bases at J, leaving 8 bases unmatched. The CDR3 runs to 15 residues. Points from the study as a whole: With naive T cell percentage, TCR beta diversity showed a strong correlation. Versus aged donors, long-lived donors had higher diversity and more naive CD4+ cells.

What was sequenced was blood. The chain employs TRBV12-3 or TRBV12-4 and TRBJ2-7; 8 bases fit TRBD2. This sequence originates from a man in his forties in good health. The CDR3 bases are TGTGCCAGCAGTCCGATAGCGGGACTCACCTACGAGCAGTACTTC. The encoded protein is CASSPIAGLTYEQYF.